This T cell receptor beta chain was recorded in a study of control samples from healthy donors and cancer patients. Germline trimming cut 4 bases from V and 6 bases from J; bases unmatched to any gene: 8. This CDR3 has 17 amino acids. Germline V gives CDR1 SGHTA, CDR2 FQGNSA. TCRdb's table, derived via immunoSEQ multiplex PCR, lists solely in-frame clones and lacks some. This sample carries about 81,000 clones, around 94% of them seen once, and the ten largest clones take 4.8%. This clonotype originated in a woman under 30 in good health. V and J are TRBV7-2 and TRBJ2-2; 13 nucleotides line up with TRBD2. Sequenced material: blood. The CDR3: CASSYGLAGVSAGELFF. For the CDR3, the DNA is TGTGCCAGCAGCTACGGACTAGCGGGAGTATCGGCCGGGGAGCTGTTTTTT.